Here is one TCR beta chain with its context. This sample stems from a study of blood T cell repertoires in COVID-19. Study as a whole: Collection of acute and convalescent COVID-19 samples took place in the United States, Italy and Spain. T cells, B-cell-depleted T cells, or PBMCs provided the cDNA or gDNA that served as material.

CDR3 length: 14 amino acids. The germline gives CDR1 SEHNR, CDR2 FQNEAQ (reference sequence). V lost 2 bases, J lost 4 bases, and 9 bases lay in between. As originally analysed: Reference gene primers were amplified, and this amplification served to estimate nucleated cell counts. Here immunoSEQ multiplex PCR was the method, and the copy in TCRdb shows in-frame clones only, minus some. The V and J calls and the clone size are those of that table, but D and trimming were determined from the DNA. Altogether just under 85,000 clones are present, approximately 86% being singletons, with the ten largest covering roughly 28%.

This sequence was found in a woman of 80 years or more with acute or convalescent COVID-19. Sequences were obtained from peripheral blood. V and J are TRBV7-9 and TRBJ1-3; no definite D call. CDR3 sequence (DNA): TGTGCCAGCAGCTTAACGGGAGGAGGAAACACCATATATTTT. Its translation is CASSLTGGGNTIYF.